The sequence of this TCR beta chain was determined in a study of OX40 agonist ivuxolimab in advanced cancers. About the research overall: Partial responses were observed in three patients, of whom one had hepatocellular carcinoma and two had cutaneous melanoma.

Repertoires were generated with immunoSEQ multiplex PCR, while TCRdb's copy carries only in-frame clones and drops some. In the table there are 35,000 to 45,000 clones, about 82% of which are singletons. Losses at the gene ends were 3 bases for V and 7 bases for J; bases not matched to a gene: 7. Germline values: CDR1 MGHDK, CDR2 SYGVNS. The CDR3 spans 15 residues. The V and J genes are TRBV25-1 and TRBJ1-3, with TRBD1 identical over 9 bases. The TCR comes from an adult with an advanced solid tumor such as melanoma, head and neck, liver or kidney cancer. This specimen was CD4+ or CD8+ T cells sorted from blood, taken in a trial of the OX40 agonist ivuxolimab. CDR3 nucleotide sequence: TGTGCCAGCAGTGACCTAACAGGGGGCAGGAACACCATATATTTT. Its protein is CASSDLTGGRNTIYF.